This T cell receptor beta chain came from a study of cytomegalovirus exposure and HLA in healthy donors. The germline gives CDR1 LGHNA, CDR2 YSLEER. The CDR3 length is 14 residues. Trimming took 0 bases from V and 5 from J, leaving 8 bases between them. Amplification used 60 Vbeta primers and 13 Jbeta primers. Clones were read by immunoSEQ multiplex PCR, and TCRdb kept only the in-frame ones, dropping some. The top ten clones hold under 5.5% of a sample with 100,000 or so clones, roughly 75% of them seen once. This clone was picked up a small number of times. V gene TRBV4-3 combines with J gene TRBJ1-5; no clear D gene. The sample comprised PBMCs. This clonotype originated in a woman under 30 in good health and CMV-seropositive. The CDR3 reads CASSQDLGHQPQHF. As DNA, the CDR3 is TGCGCCAGCAGCCAAGATCTGGGCCATCAGCCCCAGCATTTT.